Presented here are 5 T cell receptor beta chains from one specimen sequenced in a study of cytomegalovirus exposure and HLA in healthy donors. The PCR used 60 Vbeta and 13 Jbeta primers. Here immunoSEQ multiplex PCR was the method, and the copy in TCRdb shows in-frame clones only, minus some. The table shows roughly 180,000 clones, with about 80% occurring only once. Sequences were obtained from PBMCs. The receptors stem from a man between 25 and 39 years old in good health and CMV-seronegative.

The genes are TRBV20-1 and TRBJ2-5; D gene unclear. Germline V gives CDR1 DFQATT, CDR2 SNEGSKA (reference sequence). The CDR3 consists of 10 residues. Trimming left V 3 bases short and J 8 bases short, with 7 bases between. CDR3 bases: TGCAGTGCTAGTGTCTCTACCCAGTACTTC. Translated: CSASVSTQYF.

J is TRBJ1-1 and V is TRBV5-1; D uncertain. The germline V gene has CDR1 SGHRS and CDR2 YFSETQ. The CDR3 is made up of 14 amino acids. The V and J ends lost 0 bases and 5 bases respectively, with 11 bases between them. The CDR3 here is CASSLGPAGTEAFF. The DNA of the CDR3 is TGCGCCAGCAGCTTGGGGCCCGCGGGAACTGAAGCTTTCTTT.

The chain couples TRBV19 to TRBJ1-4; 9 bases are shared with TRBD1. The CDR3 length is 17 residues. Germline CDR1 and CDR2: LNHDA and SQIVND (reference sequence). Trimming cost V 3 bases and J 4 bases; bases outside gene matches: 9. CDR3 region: CASSMGPGQGVNEKLFF. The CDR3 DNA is TGTGCCAGTAGTATGGGTCCGGGACAGGGTGTTAATGAAAAACTGTTTTTT.

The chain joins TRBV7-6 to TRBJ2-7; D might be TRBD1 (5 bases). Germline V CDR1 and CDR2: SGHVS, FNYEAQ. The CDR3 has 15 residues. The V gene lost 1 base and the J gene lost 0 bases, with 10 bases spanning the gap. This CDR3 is CASSLEAGRSYEQYF. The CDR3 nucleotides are TGTGCCAGCAGCTTAGAGGCAGGGCGCTCCTACGAGCAGTACTTC.

The CDR3 bases are TGTGCCAGCGGGGGCCAGCCCCAGCATTTT. Encoded protein: CASGGQPQHF. The chain is built from TRBV2 and TRBJ1-5, with a possible D match to TRBD1 (6 bases). V shed 8 bases and J shed 7 bases, with 6 bases lying between them. CDR3 length: 10 amino acids. CDR1 and CDR2 from the germline V gene are SNHLY and FYNNEI. Based on the CDR3 plus reference TRBV2 and TRBJ1-5, the full variable domain is EPEVTQTPSHQVTQMGQEVILRCVPISNHLYFYWYRQILGQKVEFLVSFYNNEISEKSEIFDDQFSVERPDGSNFTLKIRSTKLEDSAMYFCASGGQPQHFGDGTRLSIL.